The source of this T cell receptor (beta chain) is a study of Graves' ophthalmopathy and Graves' hyperthyroidism. Study-level background: Ahead of any treatment, peripheral blood was obtained at the initial diagnosis.

CDR3 regions of TCR beta were amplified from RNA transcripts. HTBI-primed first-round RT-PCR preceded second-round multiplex PCR. TCRdb analysed the multiplex PCR reads with MiXCR anew, one entry per CDR3 protein. This sample has under 250,000 distinct CDR3 sequences, with 25% to 30% found just once. This clonotype was detected ten times or more. The antigen remains undetermined. Whole-study findings and limits: Most expanded thyroid clonotypes above 0.001 frequency also appeared in blood. At about 69% sensitivity and 72.22% specificity, the model predicted progression of the ophthalmopathy. Cross-validated, the 13-signature model showed 87.88%/81.08% sensitivity/specificity, and 80%/75% in the test set.

Sequencing was performed on peripheral blood. The receptor comes from a man aged 50 to 60 with Graves' ophthalmopathy.

CDR3 in amino acids: CASSYPDRYTGELFF. CDR3 nucleotides: TGTGCCAGCAGTTACCCCGACAGATACACCGGGGAGCTGTTTTTT. The genes are TRBV6-5 and TRBJ2-2; weak D call: TRBD1 (5 bases). This CDR3 spans 15 amino acids. V lost 2 bases to trimming and J lost 3 bases, with 10 bases between them. Germline-derived CDR1 and CDR2 are MNHEY and SVGAGI.